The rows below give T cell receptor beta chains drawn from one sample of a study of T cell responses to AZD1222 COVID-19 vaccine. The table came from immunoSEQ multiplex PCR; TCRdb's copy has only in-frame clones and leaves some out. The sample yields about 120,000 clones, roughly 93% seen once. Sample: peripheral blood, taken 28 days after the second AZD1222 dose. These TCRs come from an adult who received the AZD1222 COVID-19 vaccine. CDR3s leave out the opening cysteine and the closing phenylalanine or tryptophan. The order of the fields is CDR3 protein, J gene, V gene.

ASSPGDVKNIQY,TRBJ2-4,TRBV19
ASSLGKAGALEQY,TRBJ2-7,TRBV7-9
ASSYSIASNTGELF,TRBJ2-2,TRBV6-5
ASSSAGGPGETQY,TRBJ2-5,TRBV7-9
ASTSTTGKDTYGYT,TRBJ1-2,TRBV7-9
ATPDRGTYSNQPQH,TRBJ1-5,TRBV27
ASSLGAGGYEQY,TRBJ2-7,TRBV7-2
ASSTGGTETQY,TRBJ2-5,TRBV28
ASSPRPQEDEQY,TRBJ2-7,TRBV5-5
ASSLEETQY,TRBJ2-5,TRBV18
ASSLRQTGLDIQY,TRBJ2-4,TRBV7-2
ASSVGGSVYEQY,TRBJ2-7,TRBV2
ASSVGTGGSPLH,TRBJ1-6,TRBV9
ASSPRLADQETQY,TRBJ2-5,TRBV18
ASSSRTGNTEAF,TRBJ1-1,TRBV7-8
ASSPPGPTADETQY,TRBJ2-5,TRBV18
ASRGDQTQPQH,TRBJ1-5,TRBV27
ASSGQGRPDTQY,TRBJ2-3,TRBV7-3
ASSPQAGAAPVEQY,TRBJ2-7,TRBV27
ASSPGGQLMNTEAF,TRBJ1-1,TRBV28
ASSRGLAGYNEQF,TRBJ2-1,TRBV6-5
AWSLQGNTEAF,TRBJ1-1,TRBV30
ASRQGDEAF,TRBJ1-1,TRBV28
ASSQEMPGSYEQY,TRBJ2-7,TRBV4-2
ASRPGLANTGELF,TRBJ2-2,TRBV28
ASSPGQIEETQY,TRBJ2-5,TRBV9
ASSIGSGRYSYNEQF,TRBJ2-1,TRBV19
ASEGVLADTQY,TRBJ2-3,TRBV2
ASSIQGSYTGELF,TRBJ2-2,TRBV19
ASSVGWVGETQY,TRBJ2-5,TRBV2
AISTRTGGFGEQY,TRBJ2-7,TRBV10-3
VTTQASPTMD,TRBJ2-7,TRBV11-2
ASSPGGGDTEAF,TRBJ1-1,TRBV18
ATSGPGGHMNTEAF,TRBJ1-1,TRBV15
ASSLDRFGNTIY,TRBJ1-3,TRBV6-5
ASSIVSWRGQAGYT,TRBJ1-2,TRBV19
ASSQASGSSYNEQF,TRBJ2-1,TRBV14
ASSLGTGPQETQY,TRBJ2-5,TRBV5-1
ASSQLGGNTIY,TRBJ1-3,TRBV3-1/TRBV3-2
ASSLGGRDLKETQY,TRBJ2-5,TRBV7-9
ASSFVGLHEQF,TRBJ2-1,TRBV28
ASLGQPVGTEAF,TRBJ1-1,TRBV10-2
AITGEGGHGYT,TRBJ1-2,TRBV10-3
ASSYSKAGSSYEQY,TRBJ2-7,TRBV6-6
ASMKGGYSNQPQH,TRBJ1-5,TRBV27
ASSEQGTQH,TRBJ1-5,TRBV2
SASMLSGRAYEQY,TRBJ2-7,TRBV20-1
ASRAGTGGEQY,TRBJ2-7,TRBV5-5
ASSEAGGGETQY,TRBJ2-5,TRBV6-1